These T cell receptor beta chains were read from a single sample in a study of T cells in Graves' hyperthyroidism and ophthalmopathy. From the multiplex PCR reads, TCRdb called clonotypes with MiXCR, one entry per CDR3 protein. The sample consists of 500,000 to 750,000 distinct CDR3 sequences, under 60% of them appearing once. Sequenced material: peripheral blood or thyroid tissue (not recorded which). The receptors stem from a young woman with Graves' hyperthyroidism. CDR3s include the opening cysteine and the closing phenylalanine or tryptophan. Fields, in order: J gene, V gene, CDR3 protein.

>TRBJ1-2|TRBV5-1
CASSLALGGIYGYTF
>TRBJ2-7|TRBV12-5
CASGPPDSYEQYF
>TRBJ2-3|TRBV5-4
CASSLGSGRAPDTQYF
>TRBJ1-5|TRBV19
CASSLYIGDPQHF
>TRBJ1-2|TRBV7-9
CASSARGASGGYTF
>TRBJ1-1|TRBV5-1
CASSFSRTGGRNTEAFF
>TRBJ2-6|TRBV20-1
CSAREWKTSGRANVLTF
>TRBJ1-5|TRBV19
CASSASGDQPQHF
>TRBJ2-6|TRBV24-1
CATSDAGSGANVLTF
>TRBJ1-1|TRBV7-3
CASSPIGGTEAFF
>TRBJ2-1|TRBV6-5
CASSYLGRAFGTAYNEQFF
>TRBJ2-5|TRBV5-1
CASSLAGGLQETQYF
>TRBJ2-7|TRBV15
CATSREWSLRTSDRWDEQYF
>TRBJ1-3|TRBV12-3/TRBV12-4
CASSLTYDSGNTIYF
>TRBJ2-7|TRBV9
CASSHTSGSYEQYF
>TRBJ1-5|TRBV2
CASKAGPSSNQPQHF
>TRBJ1-5|TRBV19
CASSIRLERNQPQHF
>TRBJ1-2|TRBV29-1
CSSQLGQYGYTF
>TRBJ2-2|TRBV12-3/TRBV12-4
CASRGTSNTGELFF
>TRBJ2-2|TRBV29-1
CSPGQGPTGELFF
>TRBJ2-6|TRBV29-1
CSVAGQLRSGANVLTF
>TRBJ2-3|TRBV19
CASSIPKATGTDTQYF
>TRBJ1-2|TRBV2
CASNPGPSYGYTF
>TRBJ2-5|TRBV30
CAWSIGQRTSGTQYF
>TRBJ1-2|TRBV7-2
CASSLVRSPYGYTF
>TRBJ2-5|TRBV5-4
CASSLSLAGVETQYF
>TRBJ2-7|TRBV2
CATSGAAGGPQSSYEQYF
>TRBJ2-5|TRBV5-1
CASSSLGLAGILQETQYF
>TRBJ1-2|TRBV2
CASSGPPRVSYTF
>TRBJ2-7|TRBV7-2
CASSPGTTSYEQYF
>TRBJ2-2|TRBV20-1
CSASLIRSGELFF
>TRBJ2-3|TRBV2
CASRLTRPSGSPSTQYF
>TRBJ1-3|TRBV20-1
CSAGRGNTIYF
>TRBJ2-7|TRBV7-2
CASSSGTGGRGSYEQYF
>TRBJ2-3|TRBV5-1
CASSQSGLTDTRYF
>TRBJ1-5|TRBV29-1
CSVMILLGQPQHF
>TRBJ2-1|TRBV7-9
CASSLNPAPGGNEQFF
>TRBJ1-2|TRBV20-1
CSAGSYTF
>TRBJ2-3|TRBV7-2
CASSWVRAGGTDTQYF